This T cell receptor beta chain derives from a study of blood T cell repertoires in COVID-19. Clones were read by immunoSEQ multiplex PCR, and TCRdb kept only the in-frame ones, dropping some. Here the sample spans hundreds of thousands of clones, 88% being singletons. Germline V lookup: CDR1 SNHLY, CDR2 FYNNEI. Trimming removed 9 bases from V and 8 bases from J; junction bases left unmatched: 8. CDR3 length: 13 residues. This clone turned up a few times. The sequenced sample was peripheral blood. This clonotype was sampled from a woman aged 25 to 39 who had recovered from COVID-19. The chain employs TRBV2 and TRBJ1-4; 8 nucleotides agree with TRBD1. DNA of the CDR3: TGTGCCAGTAGACAGGGGCTTTGGGAAAAACTGTTTTTT. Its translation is CASRQGLWEKLFF. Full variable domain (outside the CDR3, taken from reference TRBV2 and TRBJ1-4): EPEVTQTPSHQVTQMGQEVILRCVPISNHLYFYWYRQILGQKVEFLVSFYNNEISEKSEIFDDQFSVERPDGSNFTLKIRSTKLEDSAMYFCASRQGLWEKLFFGSGTQLSVL.